This record looks at one T cell receptor (beta chain) sequence and its context. Primers for the PCR totalled 60 Vbeta and 13 Jbeta. Here immunoSEQ multiplex PCR was the method, and the copy in TCRdb shows in-frame clones only, minus some. The sample has about 100,000 clones; roughly 80% are singletons. The data stem from a study of cytomegalovirus exposure and HLA in healthy donors. CDR1 MNHNS and CDR2 SASEGT come from the germline V gene. The CDR3 length is 16 residues. V was pared by 4 bases and J by 0 bases, with 14 bases between. Specimen: PBMCs. The chain joins TRBV6-1 to TRBJ2-3; TRBD1 is a possible D gene (6 bases). This TCR derives from a middle-aged man in good health and CMV-seronegative. CDR3 sequence (DNA): TGTGCCAGCAGTGTAGCGACAGGTTCTAGCACAGATACGCAGTATTTT. Its protein is CASSVATGSSTDTQYF.